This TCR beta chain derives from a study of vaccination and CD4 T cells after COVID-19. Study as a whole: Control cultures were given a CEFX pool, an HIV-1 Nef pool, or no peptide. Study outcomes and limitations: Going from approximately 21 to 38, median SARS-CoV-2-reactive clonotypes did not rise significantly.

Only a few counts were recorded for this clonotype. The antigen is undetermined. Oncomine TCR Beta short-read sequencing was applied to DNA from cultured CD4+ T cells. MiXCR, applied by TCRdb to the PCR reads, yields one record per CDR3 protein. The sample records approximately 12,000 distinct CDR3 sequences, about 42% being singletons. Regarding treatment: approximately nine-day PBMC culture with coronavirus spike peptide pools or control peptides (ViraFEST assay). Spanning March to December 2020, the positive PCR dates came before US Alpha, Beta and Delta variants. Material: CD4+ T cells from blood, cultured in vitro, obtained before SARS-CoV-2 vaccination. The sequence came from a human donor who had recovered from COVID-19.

In nucleotides, the CDR3 is TGTGCCAGCAGTTCAGGACAGTTCGAAGCTTTCTTT. Its protein product is CASSSGQFEAFF. The chain employs TRBV28 and TRBJ1-1; D possibly corresponds to TRBD1 (6 bases). In germline, CDR1 is MDHEN, CDR2 SYDVKM. The CDR3 is 12 residues long. Trimming pared 4 bases from V and 8 bases from J, leaving 11 bases between.